This T cell receptor (beta chain) appears in the sequencing data of a study of T-cell reconstitution after alpha-beta-depleted transplantation in children. Whole-study findings and limits: Approximately two months post-transplant, alpha-beta T cells reportedly originated from several hundred expanded graft clones. Once a year had passed after transplant, T-cell counts and diversity came mostly from newly produced T cells.

Preparation of the TCRbeta library was carried out with unique molecular identifiers. TCRdb re-called the PCR reads through MiXCR, storing one row per CDR3 protein. Of some 460,000 distinct CDR3 sequences listed, around 15% were seen once; the top ten hold approximately 28%. The V gene's germline CDR1 is MGHRA and CDR2 YSYEKL. V was shortened by 0 bases and J by 1 base, with 8 bases between the two germline ends. The CDR3 contains 15 residues. Worth noting for this clonotype: Its specificity is unknown.

The rearrangement uses TRBV4-1 and TRBJ2-3; D is perhaps TRBD1 (5 bases). The TCR comes from a boy less than two years old who had a stem cell transplant for Wiskott-Aldrich syndrome, so the T cells may come from the graft donor. The specimen comprised PBMCs, mostly from graft donor cells, sampled 360 days after TCRalphabeta/CD19-depleted stem cell transplant. CDR3 coding DNA: TGCGCCAGCAGCCAAGATGGACACCGCACAGATACGCAGTATTTT. It is translated as CASSQDGHRTDTQYF.